The entry below gives a single T cell receptor beta chain sequence along with its context. Its antigen remains unidentified. Base-call qualities are not available, and no considerably larger clone is one nucleotide away. CDR1 and CDR2 are read off the germline V gene (reference sequence) as MNHEY and SMNVEV. From the cysteine through the phenylalanine, the CDR3 covers 13 amino acids. CDR3 DNA only is kept here, 39 bases in frame from base 1. V gives up 4 bases and J gives up 7 bases, and the segment between their germline ends measures 11 bases. TCR beta repertoires were profiled from peripheral blood of approximately 13 young patients with multiple sclerosis to demonstrate the VDJtools post-analysis software. The multiple sclerosis patients were children and adolescents ranging in age from roughly 6 to 15 years. This record comes from a study of post-analysis software for immune sequencing data (dated by TCRdb to 2015 to 2017). At the level of the whole study: The recorded disease courses included relapsing-remitting, secondary progressive and progressive-relapsing multiple sclerosis, and some patients had no subtype annotation. The patient repertoires were compared against some twelve previously published healthy control repertoires obtained from donors aged roughly 6 to 28 years. A subset of samples was prepared in parallel using single-end sample barcoding, then pooled and co-amplified after Illumina adapter ligation. General findings and caveats noted by the study authors: Multiple sclerosis patients had significantly lower normalized Chao1 diversity than controls, a result that suggests substantial peripheral T-cell clonal expansion. Patients showed significantly higher frequencies than controls for 4 or 5 TRBV segments, among them TRBV5-6, TRBV5-1 and TRBV20-1. The multiple sclerosis patient group was slightly younger than the control group. Strong co-clustering of samples prepared in the same batch was shown by direct clustering with F measure, prompting a batch-effect correction.

Preparation of the library involved PCR. Sequencing took place on an Illumina HiSeq 2500. To reduce PCR and sequencing biases, unique molecular identifiers were built into the TCR beta cDNA libraries. Per 1 to 10 million input T cells, 500,000 or so cDNA molecules were obtained, such that each molecule approximated one T cell. Patient libraries were prepared and sequenced with the same protocol used for the earlier healthy control dataset. Within a given batch, samples were prepared together, multiplexed and sequenced on the same HiSeq lane. From the authors' description of their analysis: Raw barcoded reads were processed with MIGEC, discarding single-read molecular identifier groups before consensus assembly and CDR3 extraction. VDJtools was used for post-analysis of the clonotype tables, with diversity normalized by down-sampling every dataset to the smallest sample size. Repertoire overlap clustering matched CDR3 amino acid but not nucleotide sequences to correct batch-related cross-sample contamination. The public reads were reprocessed in TCRdb via fastp at Q25 and MiXCR, keeping in-frame beta chains. Under each unique CDR3 protein, matching rows form one entry showing the most common genes and DNA. These V and J calls derive from TCRdb rather than the authors' analysis. The sample table holds 820,000 or so distinct CDR3 sequences, of which roughly 50% were seen once. The ten largest clonotypes hold approximately 4.3% of the sample.

The rearrangement combines TRBV27 with TRBJ1-5; a weak D assignment points to TRBD1 (5 bases agree). The sequence was obtained from a girl between 10 and 17 years old with multiple sclerosis. The specimen sequenced was blood. The CDR3 corresponds to CASSWVEGQPQHF. The bases are TGTGCCAGCAGTTGGGTAGAGGGGCAGCCCCAGCATTTT.